This T cell receptor (beta chain) was obtained from a study of blood T cells in healthy people across ages. General observations from the study: It was the long-lived donors that had more naive CD4+ cells and higher diversity than aged donors. Per million T cells, the diversity of TCR beta decreased roughly linearly as age advanced. Correlation between TCR beta diversity and naive T cell percentage was strong.

Primed by a sample-barcoded 5' primer and a J-beta primer mix, a second PCR proceeded for 7 to 11 cycles. MiXCR, applied by TCRdb to the 5' RACE reads, yields one record per CDR3 protein. This sample has 1,300,000 or so distinct CDR3 sequences, with roughly 59% found just once. Turning to this clonotype: What it binds is not known.

In germline, CDR1 is SEHNR, CDR2 FQNEAQ (reference sequence). This CDR3 is 14 amino acids long. V lost 8 bases and J lost 8; bases outside the gene matches: 11. The chain is built from TRBV7-9 and TRBJ1-4; 7 bases match TRBD1. Sequenced input: blood. The TCR was taken from a man between 18 and 35 years old in good health. CDR3 loop: CASGEAGGTEKLFF. Written as DNA, the CDR3 is TGTGCCAGCGGGGAGGCAGGGGGAACGGAAAAACTGTTTTTT.